What follows are 10 T cell receptor beta chains derived from one specimen sequenced in a study of blood T cell repertoires in COVID-19. Profiled with immunoSEQ multiplex PCR; TCRdb holds only in-frame clones, not every one. The sample lists about 170,000 clones, approximately 86% seen once, with approximately 6.8% in the top ten. Material: peripheral blood. These receptors were collected from a woman aged 35 to 49 with COVID-19, enrolled during active disease.

This clone was detected once. This rearrangement joins TRBV2 to TRBJ1-2; perhaps TRBD1 as D (6 bases). Germline V gene sequence: CDR1 SNHLY, CDR2 FYNNEI. Trimming cost V 3 bases and J 4 bases, with 15 bases left between them. The CDR3 covers 15 residues. CDR3 residues: CASSDGGHGIYGYTF. The CDR3 nucleotides read TGTGCCAGCAGTGATGGGGGCCACGGAATCTATGGCTACACCTTC.

The chain combines TRBV3-1 (or the pseudogene TRBV3-2) with TRBJ2-3; D is ambiguous. CDR3 length equals 13 residues. Germline V CDR1 and CDR2: LGHDT, YNNKEL (reference sequence). V was clipped by 2 bases and J by 4 bases, with 7 bases between them. CDR3 protein: CASSQIRSDTQYF. CDR3 nucleotides: TGTGCCAGCAGCCAAATCAGGTCAGATACGCAGTATTTT.

CDR3 nucleotides: TGCAGCGTTGAAGCCTGGCGGGACAGGGGAGCTGGCTACACCTTC. Protein product: CSVEAWRDRGAGYTF. This chain links TRBV29-1 with TRBJ1-2; 10 bases are shared with TRBD1. The CDR3 has 15 residues. Germline CDR1 reads SQVTM; CDR2 reads ANQGSEA. The V and J ends lost 1 base and 7 bases, in that order; junction bases with no gene match: 9.

The rearrangement links TRBV6-5 to TRBJ1-5; TRBD1 matches 7 bases. Germline V gives CDR1 MNHEY, CDR2 SVGAGI. V gave up 7 bases and J gave up 7 bases; unmatched junction bases: 7. The CDR3 has 13 amino acids. CDR3 region: CASTRQGGQPQHF. In nucleotides, the CDR3 is TGTGCCAGCACAAGACAGGGCGGACAGCCCCAGCATTTT.

The chain has TRBV30 and TRBJ2-2; possibly TRBD1 for D (6 bases). V was clipped by 2 bases and J by 7 bases, with 14 bases between them. The CDR3 extends over 14 amino acids. The germline V gene has CDR1 GTSNPN and CDR2 SVGIG (reference sequence). The CDR3 is CAWSTGRGGGELFF. The CDR3 DNA sequence: TGTGCCTGGAGTACTGGCAGGGGTGGCGGGGAGCTGTTTTTT.

This chain uses TRBV6-1 with TRBJ2-7, with D possibly being TRBD1 (5 bases). CDR1 and CDR2 from the germline V gene are MNHNS and SASEGT. The V end lost 3 bases, the J end lost 7 bases, and 19 bases lay between the germline ends. The CDR3 totals 15 residues. The CDR3 sequence is CASSDPRSGPWEQYF. For the CDR3, the DNA is TGTGCCAGCAGTGACCCCCGATCAGGGCCTTGGGAGCAGTACTTC.

This chain joins TRBV29-1 and TRBJ2-7; 7 nucleotides align to TRBD2. The germline gives CDR1 SQVTM, CDR2 ANQGSEA. This CDR3 spans 15 amino acids. Germline trimming cut 7 bases from V and 3 bases from J; bases unmatched to any gene: 15. The DNA of the CDR3 is TGCAGCGCCTCCCGTAGGTCTAGCGGTAGCTACGAGCAGTACTTC. Residues: CSASRRSSGSYEQYF.

This rearrangement joins TRBV4-2 to TRBJ1-3; TRBD1 might be the D (6 bases). Trimming took off 0 bases at V and 4 bases at J, with 13 bases between the two ends. Germline V gene lookup returns CDR1 LGHNA and CDR2 YNFKEQ. CDR3 length: 16 residues. The CDR3 DNA is TGTGCCAGCAGCCAAGAATTAGGGGGACTAGGAAACACCATATATTTT. Its protein product is CASSQELGGLGNTIYF.

The chain has TRBV2 and TRBJ2-3; maybe TRBD1 (5 bases). V was pared by 7 bases and J by 4 bases, with 9 bases between. CDR1 and CDR2 (germline): SNHLY, FYNNEI. This CDR3 is built from 12 residues. CDR3 coding DNA: TGTGCCAGCATCCAGGGTGCAGATACGCAGTATTTT. It encodes CASIQGADTQYF.

The rearrangement uses TRBV28 and TRBJ1-3, with 11 bases that match TRBD1. Germline trimming cut 7 bases from V and 4 bases from J; bases unmatched to any gene: 3. CDR1 is MDHEN and CDR2 is SYDVKM in the germline V gene. The CDR3 has 14 residues. The CDR3 DNA reads TGTGCCAGCACAGGGACAGGGGGAGGAAACACCATATATTTT. Amino acid sequence: CASTGTGGGNTIYF.